These 8 T cell receptor beta chains were all obtained from the same sample, sequenced in a study of identical twins. TCRdb passed the 5' RACE reads through MiXCR, listing each CDR3 protein once. The table includes more than 350,000 distinct CDR3 sequences, roughly 10% detected once. The sequenced sample was naive T cells sorted from blood. Receptors originate from a woman aged 45-65 years in good health.

This clonotype was found a few times. V usage is TRBV10-3 and J usage is TRBJ2-7; D tentatively fits TRBD1 or TRBD2 (5 bases each). V was cut by 5 bases and J by 5 bases, with 16 bases left in between. This CDR3 has 14 amino acids. The germline V gene has CDR1 ENHRY and CDR2 SYGVKD. CDR3 protein: CAISTTGGRNEQYV. The CDR3, as DNA: TGTGCCATCAGTACGACTGGGGGTCGCAACGAGCAGTACGTC.

This clonotype came up many times. This chain uses TRBV5-6 with TRBJ1-5, with TRBD1 as a possible D gene (5 bases). Germline loops: CDR1 SGHDT, CDR2 YYEEEE. The CDR3 has 13 amino acids. V was pared by 3 bases and J by 4 bases, with 8 bases between. The chain's CDR3 is CASSSDRNQPQHF. As DNA, the CDR3 is TGTGCCAGCAGCTCCGACAGAAATCAGCCCCAGCATTTT.

At least ten counts were recorded for this clonotype. The rearrangement uses TRBV21-1 and TRBJ2-3; the tabulated D call, TRBD2, remains unverified against the DNA. TRBV21-1 is noted as a pseudogene. This CDR3 is 16 amino acids long. The CDR3 coding sequence is TGTGCCAGCAGCAAAGGGACTAGCGGGAGCCCAGATACGCAGTATTTT. Its protein product is CASSKGTSGSPDTQYF.

Many counts were recorded for this clonotype. V is TRBV6-6 and J is TRBJ2-7, with 10 positions matching TRBD1. Germline V gene lookup returns CDR1 MNHNY and CDR2 SVGAGI (reference sequence). This CDR3 has 13 residues. V was clipped by 6 bases and J by 6 bases; unmatched bases: 5. CDR3 nucleotides: TGTGCCAGCAGCGACAGGGGGCCTCTCGAGCAGTACGTC. Encoded protein: CASSDRGPLEQYV.

The chain is built from TRBV6-1 and TRBJ2-3; D unresolved. Germline CDR1 and CDR2: MNHNS and SASEGT. V lost 1 base and J lost 2, with 7 bases in between. This CDR3 contains 14 residues. The CDR3 loop is CASSEGPATDTQYF. In nucleotides, the CDR3 is TGTGCCAGCAGTGAAGGGCCGGCCACAGATACGCAGTATTTT.

This clonotype was seen only a few times. The J gene is TRBJ1-3, the V gene TRBV25-1; D gene unclear. V was pared by 4 bases and J by 7 bases, with 14 bases between. Germline lookup yields CDR1 MGHDK and CDR2 SYGVNS. This CDR3 is 14 amino acids long. The DNA of the CDR3 is TGTGCCAGCAGTGCCCTGGACCGAGGGAACACCATATATTTT. Protein sequence: CASSALDRGNTIYF.

With regard to this clonotype: One junction end disagrees with the germline gene, perhaps due to a read error. V usage is TRBV29-1 and J usage is TRBJ2-7; the D gene is possibly TRBD2 (6 bases). This CDR3 contains 15 residues. Per germline, CDR1 SQVTM and CDR2 ANQGSEA. This CDR3 reads CSVEAEAGTSYVQYF. The CDR3 DNA follows: TGCAGCGTTGAAGCAGAAGCGGGCACTTCCTACGTGCAGTACTTC.

This clonotype was seen at least ten times. V and J are TRBV25-1 and TRBJ1-6; 9 nucleotides line up with TRBD1. Unmatched junction bases numbered 9, after V lost 3 bases and J lost 15 bases. The CDR3 has 14 amino acids. Germline V gene data show CDR1 as MGHDK and CDR2 as SYGVNS. In nucleotides, the CDR3 is TGTGCCAGCAGTGATCGGGGACAGGGTGACCTCCTCCACTTT. This gives the protein CASSDRGQGDLLHF.